Below are 16 T cell receptor beta chains sequenced from a single sample in a study of blood T cell repertoires in COVID-19. Sequenced by immunoSEQ multiplex PCR; TCRdb stores in-frame clones only, minus some. The table has roughly 260,000 clones, 80% to 90% seen once. The sequenced sample consisted of PBMCs or T cells enriched from blood (not recorded which). These receptors all stem from a woman in her forties or fifties who had recovered from COVID-19.

The chain couples TRBV20-1 to TRBJ2-7; D unresolved. V was clipped by 1 base and J by 5 bases, with 6 bases between them. Germline-derived CDR1 and CDR2 are DFQATT and SNEGSKA (reference sequence). The CDR3 has 11 amino acids. The CDR3 reads CSARAGHEQYF. The CDR3 bases are TGCAGTGCTAGAGCTGGCCACGAGCAGTACTTC.

This clone came up a few times. The rearrangement joins TRBV28 to TRBJ1-1; the match to TRBD1 covers 7 bases. With 5 bases clipped from V and 1 base from J, the junction kept 7 bases outside the gene matches. This CDR3 comprises 15 residues. Per germline, CDR1 MDHEN and CDR2 SYDVKM. In DNA, the CDR3 is TGTGCCAGCAGTCTGACAGGGTCCACGAACACTGAAGCTTTCTTT. As protein: CASSLTGSTNTEAFF. The entire variable domain, with the rest obtained from reference TRBV28 and TRBJ1-1, is as follows: DVKVTQSSRYLVKRTGEKVFLECVQDMDHENMFWYRQDPGLGLRLIYFSYDVKMKEKGDIPEGYSVSREKKERFSLILESASTNQTSMYLCASSLTGSTNTEAFFGQGTRLTVV.

A single count supports this clone. CDR3 residues: CSAEWTEAFF. The CDR3 DNA sequence: TGCAGTGCTGAGTGGACTGAAGCTTTCTTT. The chain joins TRBV20-1 to TRBJ1-1; D is unresolved. Per the germline V gene, CDR1 is DFQATT and CDR2 is SNEGSKA (reference sequence). The CDR3 length is 10 residues. V lost 5 bases to trimming and J lost 5 bases, with 6 bases between them.

In DNA, the CDR3 is TGTGCCAGCAGTTATTCTCCTAGCGGGAGTGGGGATGAGCAGTTCTTC. This sequence encodes CASSYSPSGSGDEQFF. This rearrangement joins TRBV6-6 to TRBJ2-1; TRBD2 matches 10 bases. Germline CDR1 MNHNY, CDR2 SVGAGI (reference sequence). V was clipped by 3 bases and J by 8 bases; unmatched bases: 10. The CDR3 is 16 amino acids.

V and J are TRBV6-5 and TRBJ1-2; 8 nucleotides match TRBD1. With 2 bases clipped from V and 6 bases from J, the junction kept 5 bases outside the gene matches. Looked up from germline, CDR1 is MNHEY and CDR2 is SVGAGI. The CDR3 has 14 amino acids. CDR3 in amino acids: CASSYAGGDDGYTF. CDR3 DNA: TGTGCCAGCAGTTACGCAGGGGGCGACGATGGCTACACCTTC.

The chain couples TRBV6-5 to TRBJ2-7; D call uncertain. This CDR3 region has 11 residues. Trimming took off 5 bases at V and 8 bases at J, with 10 bases between the two ends. Germline V gives CDR1 MNHEY, CDR2 SVGAGI. CDR3 sequence reads: CASSRESQQYF. For the CDR3, the DNA is TGTGCCAGCAGTCGAGAATCCCAGCAGTACTTC.

The chain is built from TRBV7-9 and TRBJ2-1; 12 positions agree with TRBD2. This CDR3 contains 14 residues. The V gene's germline CDR1 is SEHNR and CDR2 FQNEAQ (reference sequence). The trim removed 5 bases at V and 14 bases at J, leaving 10 bases unmatched. As DNA, the CDR3 is TGTGCCAGCAGCCTAGGACTAGCGGGACGAGGGGAGTTCTTC. It specifies CASSLGLAGRGEFF.

The chain uses TRBV27 and TRBJ2-7; D is unresolved. CDR1 MNHEY and CDR2 SMNVEV come from the germline V gene (reference sequence). This CDR3 contains 13 residues. Trimming cost V 7 bases and J 1 base, with 11 bases left between them. The CDR3 DNA is TGTGCCAGCACCAAAGAGGATTCCTACGAGCAGTACTTC. Translation: CASTKEDSYEQYF.

The CDR3 DNA reads as TGTGCCAGCAGTCGAATAGCCAAATCCCACGAGCAGTACTTC. Translation: CASSRIAKSHEQYF. This chain joins TRBV27 and TRBJ2-7; D is unclear. Trimming pared 5 bases from V and 5 bases from J, leaving 16 bases between. Germline CDR1 and CDR2: MNHEY and SMNVEV (reference sequence). CDR3 length: 14 amino acids.

V is TRBV29-1 and J is TRBJ2-7; 9 positions match TRBD2. The CDR3 runs to 14 residues. Per the germline V gene, CDR1 is SQVTM and CDR2 is ANQGSEA. V lost 4 bases to trimming and J lost 5 bases; unmatched junction nucleotides: 9. Written as DNA, the CDR3 is TGCAGCGTTGGGTTGACTAGCGGCCCCGACGAGCAGTACTTC. It encodes CSVGLTSGPDEQYF.

V gene TRBV5-5 combines with J gene TRBJ2-7; 8 nucleotides match TRBD1. The CDR3 runs 16 residues. CDR1 is SGHKS and CDR2 is YYEKEE in the germline V gene (reference sequence). With 2 bases clipped from V and 5 bases from J, the junction kept 12 bases outside the gene matches. The CDR3 DNA is TGTGCCAGCAGCTTACGATCAACAGGGGGACATCACGAGCAGTACTTC. Protein sequence: CASSLRSTGGHHEQYF.

This clone appeared many times. The J gene is TRBJ2-1, the V gene TRBV5-1, with D uncertain. V was pared by 2 bases and J by 6 bases, with 15 bases between. The V gene's germline CDR1 is SGHRS and CDR2 YFSETQ. The CDR3 has 15 residues. CDR3 bases: TGCGCCAGCAGCTTCCCCGACTCCGCTCCCAATGAGCAGTTCTTC. It is translated as CASSFPDSAPNEQFF.

The chain recombines TRBV3-1 (or the pseudogene TRBV3-2) with TRBJ2-7; D gene uncertain. There are 12 residues in the CDR3. Trimming removed 6 bases at V and 4 bases at J, with 10 bases between. Germline V gene lookup returns CDR1 LGHDT and CDR2 YNNKEL (reference sequence). CDR3 nucleotides: TGTGCCAGCAGGGGCCTGAGTTACGAGCAGTACTTC. It codes for CASRGLSYEQYF.

The gene calls are TRBV27 and TRBJ2-2, with 9 bases lining up with TRBD2. The length of the CDR3 is 14 residues. In germline, CDR1 is MNHEY, CDR2 SMNVEV (reference sequence). Germline trimming cut 6 bases from V and 3 bases from J; bases unmatched to any gene: 2. The CDR3 sequence: CASRRTSDTGELFF. CDR3 coding DNA: TGTGCCAGCAGGAGGACTAGCGACACCGGGGAGCTGTTTTTT.

J is TRBJ2-1 and V is TRBV2; D unclear. Germline V gives CDR1 SNHLY, CDR2 FYNNEI. V lost 3 bases and J 6 bases, leaving 6 bases between the germline ends. The CDR3 has 12 amino acids. The CDR3 nucleotides read TGTGCCAGCAGTGATCAGTTCAATGAGCAGTTCTTC. This gives the protein CASSDQFNEQFF.

This chain uses TRBV3-1 (or the pseudogene TRBV3-2) with TRBJ1-5, with 7 bases fitting TRBD1. J gave up 5 bases and V 4 bases, and 5 bases lay outside the gene matches. In germline, CDR1 is LGHDT, CDR2 YNNKEL (reference sequence). The CDR3 has 14 amino acids. Here the CDR3 reads CASSLRQGHQPQHF. The CDR3 coding sequence is TGTGCCAGCAGCCTCCGACAGGGTCATCAGCCCCAGCATTTT.